The 21 T cell receptor beta chains below come from one sample, sequenced in a study of OX40 agonist ivuxolimab in advanced cancers. The data were produced by immunoSEQ multiplex PCR, yet TCRdb's version contains in-frame clones alone and is incomplete. The table includes tens of thousands of clones, 80% to 85% detected once. The starting material was CD4+ or CD8+ T cells sorted from blood, obtained in a trial of the OX40 agonist ivuxolimab. These receptors all stem from an adult with an advanced solid tumor such as melanoma, head and neck, liver or kidney cancer.

This chain uses TRBV6-6 with TRBJ2-7; TRBD1 aligns across 9 bases. The CDR3 sequence is 15 residues long. Germline CDR1 reads MNHNY; CDR2 reads SVGAGI (reference sequence). The V segment lost 8 bases and the J segment 3 bases; nucleotides outside the gene matches: 11. CDR3 amino acids: CASGSDGTGNYEQYF. The CDR3 DNA follows: TGTGCCAGCGGGTCTGACGGGACAGGGAACTACGAGCAGTACTTC.

In this sample, this clone turned up once. The chain is built from TRBV7-9 and TRBJ2-2; D ambiguous. The V end was cut by 5 bases, the J end by 0 bases, with 10 bases between. CDR1 is SEHNR and CDR2 is FQNEAQ in the germline V gene (reference sequence). The CDR3 covers 15 residues. The CDR3 bases are TGTGCCAGCAGCCCCGGCTGGACGAACACCGGGGAGCTGTTTTTT. It codes for CASSPGWTNTGELFF.

The chain carries TRBV27 and TRBJ2-5; D perhaps matches TRBD2 (5 bases). The CDR3 sequence is 13 residues long. V was cut by 4 bases and J by 7 bases, with 13 bases left in between. Germline V gives CDR1 MNHEY, CDR2 SMNVEV (reference sequence). CDR3 amino acids: CASSSPWETTQYF. CDR3 DNA sequence: TGTGCCAGCAGTTCACCATGGGAGACGACCCAGTACTTC.

The table lists this clone with a count of one. The chain has TRBV2 and TRBJ2-7, with TRBD2 identical over 10 bases. The CDR3 is 14 amino acids. Germline CDR1 and CDR2: SNHLY and FYNNEI. The ends lost 7 bases at V and 4 bases at J; junction bases unmatched: 7. The CDR3 DNA follows: TGTGCCAGCACCCCTCTAGCGGGAGAATACGAGCAGTACTTC. Translating gives CASTPLAGEYEQYF.

The chain recombines TRBV9 with TRBJ2-7; D possibly corresponds to TRBD1 (6 bases). The CDR3 has 13 amino acids. Germline CDR1 reads SGDLS; CDR2 reads YYNGEE. V gave up 3 bases and J gave up 0 bases, with 7 bases separating them. The CDR3 DNA sequence: TGTGCCAGCAGCGAGGACAGCTCCTACGAGCAGTACTTC. Translation: CASSEDSSYEQYF.

The genes are TRBV9 and TRBJ2-1; 8 bases align to TRBD2. V dropped 0 bases and J dropped 2; count of bases not matched to a gene: 4. This CDR3 spans 16 amino acids. Germline V lookup: CDR1 SGDLS, CDR2 YYNGEE. CDR3 sequence (DNA): TGTGCCAGCAGCGTAGAGGACGGGGGGGCCTACAATGAGCAGTTCTTC. Translated, it gives CASSVEDGGAYNEQFF.

The rearrangement links TRBV27 to TRBJ2-1; a weak D match, TRBD1 (5 bases). The CDR3 runs 13 residues. V was pared by 6 bases and J by 6 bases, with 12 bases between. CDR1 is MNHEY, CDR2 SMNVEV, per germline (reference sequence). The CDR3, as DNA: TGTGCCAGCAGCTTGGGGCCAGGCAATGAGCAGTTCTTC. Its translation is CASSLGPGNEQFF.

A single count supports this clone. The V and J genes are TRBV5-1 and TRBJ2-1; the D is unclear. Germline V gene data show CDR1 as SGHRS and CDR2 as YFSETQ. The CDR3 length is 15 residues. The V gene lost 0 bases and the J gene lost 0 bases, with 7 bases spanning the gap. CDR3 DNA: TGCGCCAGCAGCTTGGGAGAGAGCTCCTACAATGAGCAGTTCTTC. This sequence encodes CASSLGESSYNEQFF.

As to this clone: At the DNA level, this CDR3 is encoded by other sequences in the same sample as well. The V and J genes are TRBV27 and TRBJ1-5; D is uncertain. V shed 0 bases and J shed 4 bases, with 7 bases lying between them. This CDR3 has 14 residues. The germline V gene encodes CDR1 MNHEY and CDR2 SMNVEV (reference sequence). The CDR3 DNA is TGTGCCAGCAGTTTATCATCCTTTAATCAGCCCCAGCATTTT. Translating gives CASSLSSFNQPQHF.

The chain has TRBV6-4 and TRBJ2-1; 12 bases map to TRBD2. With V trimmed by 2 bases and J by 10 bases, 9 bases remained unmatched. The CDR3 has 16 residues. The germline V gene encodes CDR1 MRHNA and CDR2 SNTAGT. As DNA, the CDR3 is TGTGCCAGCAGTGACCGCCTAGCGGGGGGGGGTATCGAGCAGTTCTTC. It yields the protein CASSDRLAGGGIEQFF.

The rearrangement links TRBV7-7 to TRBJ2-5; D call uncertain. In germline, CDR1 is SSHAT, CDR2 FNYEAQ (reference sequence). This CDR3 is 15 amino acids long. V shed 1 base and J shed 5 bases, with 14 bases lying between them. CDR3: CASSLEHAAKETQYF. CDR3 DNA: TGTGCCAGCAGCTTAGAACACGCCGCTAAGGAGACCCAGTACTTC.

The chain recombines TRBV7-6 with TRBJ2-2, with D possibly called TRBD1 or TRBD2 (5 bases each). The germline V and J ends were trimmed by 4 bases and 8 bases, with 11 bases remaining between them. CDR3 length: 13 residues. The germline V gene encodes CDR1 SGHVS and CDR2 FNYEAQ. CDR3 nucleotide sequence: TGTGCCAGCAGCTCGGGGCCGGCGGGGGAGCTGTTTTTT. Its protein product is CASSSGPAGELFF.

V gene TRBV7-9 combines with J gene TRBJ2-3; 7 bases fit TRBD2. J was trimmed by 6 bases and V by 6 bases; bases with no gene match: 9. The CDR3 contains 14 residues. Germline V gives CDR1 SEHNR, CDR2 FQNEAQ (reference sequence). CDR3 sequence reads: CASSILASRDTQYF. The CDR3 DNA reads TGTGCCAGCAGTATACTAGCGAGCCGCGATACGCAGTATTTT.

A single count supports this clone. The chain employs TRBV28 and TRBJ1-5; D remains ambiguous. Trimming shortened V by 10 bases and J by 3 bases, and 10 bases separated the two germline ends. Germline assignment: CDR1 MDHEN and CDR2 SYDVKM. The CDR3 covers 12 residues. CDR3 residues: CATSWDNQPQHF. As DNA, the CDR3 is TGTGCCACCTCGTGGGACAATCAGCCCCAGCATTTT.

The V gene is TRBV28, the J gene TRBJ2-7; no reliable D call. The CDR3 extends over 15 amino acids. CDR1 and CDR2 (germline): MDHEN, SYDVKM. V dropped 8 bases and J dropped 3 bases, with 20 bases sitting between them. The CDR3 protein is CASVTNSAVGYEQYF. The CDR3 nucleotides read TGTGCCAGCGTCACAAACTCGGCAGTTGGCTACGAGCAGTACTTC.

The chain is built from TRBV6-5 and TRBJ2-1; D gene ambiguous. The CDR3 totals 14 residues. The germline gives CDR1 MNHEY, CDR2 SVGAGI. The V end was cut by 2 bases, the J end by 7 bases, with 12 bases between. The CDR3 here is CASSYLSPGNEQFF. As DNA, the CDR3 is TGTGCCAGCAGTTACCTTTCTCCCGGGAATGAGCAGTTCTTC.

The rearrangement links TRBV4-1 to TRBJ2-7, with 11 bases that match TRBD1. The CDR3 totals 15 residues. V lost 3 bases, J lost 0 bases, and 1 base stayed unmatched. Germline assignment: CDR1 MGHRA and CDR2 YSYEKL. This CDR3 is CASSQGTGGSYEQYF. CDR3 bases: TGCGCCAGCAGCCAGGGGACAGGGGGCTCCTACGAGCAGTACTTC.

This rearrangement joins TRBV28 to TRBJ2-4; 9 bases are a match to TRBD2. There are 16 residues in the CDR3. In germline, CDR1 is MDHEN, CDR2 SYDVKM. V lost 7 bases to trimming and J lost 8 bases; unmatched junction nucleotides: 15. The CDR3 DNA sequence: TGTGCCAGCACCTCCTTCGCGGGAGGGTCGGGGGACATTCAGTACTTC. This translates into CASTSFAGGSGDIQYF.

This chain links TRBV11-3 with TRBJ2-1; TRBD2 matches 15 bases. The CDR3 runs to 15 residues. Germline trimming cut 4 bases from V and 7 bases from J; bases unmatched to any gene: 2. Per germline, CDR1 SGHNT and CDR2 YENEEA. The CDR3 DNA follows: TGTGCCAGCAGCTGGGGGACTAGCGGGAGGAATGAGCAGTTCTTC. This encodes CASSWGTSGRNEQFF.

This chain joins TRBV29-1 and TRBJ2-3; D gene uncertain. V was pared by 6 bases and J by 0 bases, with 13 bases between. The CDR3 covers 14 residues. Germline assignment: CDR1 SQVTM and CDR2 ANQGSEA. The CDR3 DNA reads as TGCAGCGTCCCCCGCCCAGGAAGCACAGATACGCAGTATTTT. This sequence encodes CSVPRPGSTDTQYF.

This clone was seen just once. The rearrangement uses TRBV28 and TRBJ2-7; D remains ambiguous. The CDR3 is 13 amino acids. The germline V gene encodes CDR1 MDHEN and CDR2 SYDVKM. V gave up 2 bases and J gave up 0 bases, with 5 bases separating them. CDR3 in DNA: TGTGCCAGCAGTTTACCAGGCTCCTACGAGCAGTACTTC. Amino acids: CASSLPGSYEQYF.